This record covers a single T cell receptor beta chain. Profiling relied on immunoSEQ multiplex PCR, and the TCRdb table lists in-frame clones only, not all of them. The sample carries roughly 93,000 clones, approximately 95% recorded once. The source of the sample is a study of technical replicates of blood from several donors. The sample comprised T cells isolated from PBMCs. This sequence originates from a human donor in good health.

For the CDR3, the DNA is TGTGCCAGCAGCTCCCGGGGAGCGGATAGCACAGATACGCAGTATTTT. It yields the protein CASSSRGADSTDTQYF. This chain uses TRBV7-2 with TRBJ2-3; tentatively, D is TRBD2 (5 bases). V was pared by 4 bases and J by 0 bases, with 14 bases between. The germline gives CDR1 SGHTA, CDR2 FQGNSA. This CDR3 is built from 16 residues.